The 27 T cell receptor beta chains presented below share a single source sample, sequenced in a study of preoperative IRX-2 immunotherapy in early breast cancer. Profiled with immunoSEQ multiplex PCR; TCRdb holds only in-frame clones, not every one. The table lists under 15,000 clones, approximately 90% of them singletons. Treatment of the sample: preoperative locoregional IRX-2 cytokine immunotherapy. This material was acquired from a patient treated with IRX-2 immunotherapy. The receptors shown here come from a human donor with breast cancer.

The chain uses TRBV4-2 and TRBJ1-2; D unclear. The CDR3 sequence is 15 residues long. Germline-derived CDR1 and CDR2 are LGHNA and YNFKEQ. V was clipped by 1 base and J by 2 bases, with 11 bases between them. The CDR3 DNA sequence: TGTGCCAGCAGCCAAGGCCGTAACCTCAACTATGGCTACACCTTC. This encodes CASSQGRNLNYGYTF.

CDR3 sequence reads: CASSLEETQYF. The CDR3 DNA reads as TGCGCCAGCAGCTTGGAAGAGACCCAGTACTTC. The chain has TRBV5-1 and TRBJ2-5; no clear D. V was clipped by 0 bases and J by 3 bases, with 0 bases between them. Looked up from germline, CDR1 is SGHRS and CDR2 is YFSETQ. The CDR3 covers 11 residues.

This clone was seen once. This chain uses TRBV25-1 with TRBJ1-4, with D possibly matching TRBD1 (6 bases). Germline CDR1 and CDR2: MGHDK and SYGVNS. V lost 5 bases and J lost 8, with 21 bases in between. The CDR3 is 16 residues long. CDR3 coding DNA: TGTGCCAGCAGTTCAGGGGCCGGACTAAGGTGGGAAAAACTGTTTTTT. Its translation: CASSSGAGLRWEKLFF.

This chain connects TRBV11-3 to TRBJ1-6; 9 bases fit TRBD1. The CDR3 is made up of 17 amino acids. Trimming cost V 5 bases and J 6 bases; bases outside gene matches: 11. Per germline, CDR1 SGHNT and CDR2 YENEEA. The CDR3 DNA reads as TGTGCCAGCAGCCCGTGGACAGGGGTCGGGTTTAATTCACCCCTCCACTTT. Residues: CASSPWTGVGFNSPLHF.

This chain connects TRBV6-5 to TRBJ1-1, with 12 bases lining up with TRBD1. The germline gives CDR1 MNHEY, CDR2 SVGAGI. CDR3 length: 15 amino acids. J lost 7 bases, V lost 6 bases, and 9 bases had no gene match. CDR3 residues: CASRGQGAGDLEAFF. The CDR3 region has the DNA TGTGCCAGCAGGGGACAGGGGGCGGGGGACCTTGAAGCTTTCTTT.

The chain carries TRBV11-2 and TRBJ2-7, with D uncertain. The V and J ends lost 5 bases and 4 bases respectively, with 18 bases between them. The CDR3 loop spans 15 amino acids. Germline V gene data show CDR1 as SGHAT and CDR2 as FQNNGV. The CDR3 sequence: CASSLTYLRPYEQYV. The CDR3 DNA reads TGTGCCAGCAGCCTAACTTACCTCCGACCTTACGAGCAGTACGTC.

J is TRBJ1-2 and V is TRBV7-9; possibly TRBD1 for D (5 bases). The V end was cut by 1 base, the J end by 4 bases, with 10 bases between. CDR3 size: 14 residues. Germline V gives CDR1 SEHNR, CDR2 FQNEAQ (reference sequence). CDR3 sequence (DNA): TGTGCCAGCAGCTTAGGGGCAGACAGCTATGGCTACACCTTC. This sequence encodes CASSLGADSYGYTF.

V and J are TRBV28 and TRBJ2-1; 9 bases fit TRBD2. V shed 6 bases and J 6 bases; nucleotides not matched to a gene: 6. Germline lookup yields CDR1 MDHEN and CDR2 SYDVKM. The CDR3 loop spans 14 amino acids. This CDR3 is CASRFWRGGNEQFF. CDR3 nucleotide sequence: TGTGCCAGCAGGTTCTGGCGGGGGGGCAATGAGCAGTTCTTC. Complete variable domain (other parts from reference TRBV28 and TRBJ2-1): DVKVTQSSRYLVKRTGEKVFLECVQDMDHENMFWYRQDPGLGLRLIYFSYDVKMKEKGDIPEGYSVSREKKERFSLILESASTNQTSMYLCASRFWRGGNEQFFGPGTRLTVL.

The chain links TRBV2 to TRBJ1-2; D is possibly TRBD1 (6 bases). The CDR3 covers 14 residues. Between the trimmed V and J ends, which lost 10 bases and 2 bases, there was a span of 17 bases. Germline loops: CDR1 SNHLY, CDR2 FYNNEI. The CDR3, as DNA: TGTGCCACCTCCGCAGGGGTCGGAAACTATGGCTACACCTTC. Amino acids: CATSAGVGNYGYTF.

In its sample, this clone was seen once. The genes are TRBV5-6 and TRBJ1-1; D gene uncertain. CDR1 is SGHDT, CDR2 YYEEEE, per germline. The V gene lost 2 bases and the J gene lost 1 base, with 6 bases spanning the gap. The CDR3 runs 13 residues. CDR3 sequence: CASSFRPNTEAFF. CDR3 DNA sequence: TGTGCCAGCAGCTTCCGCCCGAACACTGAAGCTTTCTTT.

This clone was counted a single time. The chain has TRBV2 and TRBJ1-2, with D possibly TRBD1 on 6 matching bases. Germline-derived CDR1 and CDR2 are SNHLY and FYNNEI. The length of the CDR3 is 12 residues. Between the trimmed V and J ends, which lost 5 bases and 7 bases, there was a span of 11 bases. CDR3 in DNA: TGTGCCAGCAGTCCAGGGGTCTTTGGCTACACCTTC. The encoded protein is CASSPGVFGYTF. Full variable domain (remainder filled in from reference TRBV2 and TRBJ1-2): EPEVTQTPSHQVTQMGQEVILRCVPISNHLYFYWYRQILGQKVEFLVSFYNNEISEKSEIFDDQFSVERPDGSNFTLKIRSTKLEDSAMYFCASSPGVFGYTFGSGTRLTVV.

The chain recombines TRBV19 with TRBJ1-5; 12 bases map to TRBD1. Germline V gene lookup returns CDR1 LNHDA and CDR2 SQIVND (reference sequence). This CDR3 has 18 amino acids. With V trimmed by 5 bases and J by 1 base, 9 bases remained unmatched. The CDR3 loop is CASSSPGQGAKSNQPQHF. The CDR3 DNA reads TGTGCCAGTAGTTCACCGGGACAGGGGGCTAAGAGCAATCAGCCCCAGCATTTT.

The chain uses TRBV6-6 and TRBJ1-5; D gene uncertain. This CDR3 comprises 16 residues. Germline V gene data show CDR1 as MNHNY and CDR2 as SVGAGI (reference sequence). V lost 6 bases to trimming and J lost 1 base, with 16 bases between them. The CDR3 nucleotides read TGTGCCAGCAGCTCAGGTCTTGGAGCCAGCAATCAGCCCCAGCATTTT. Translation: CASSSGLGASNQPQHF.

CDR3 bases: TGTGCCAGCGGGGCGGGGGGGCCATCAGATACGCAGTATTTT. Translation: CASGAGGPSDTQYF. The chain links TRBV28 to TRBJ2-3; TRBD2 matches 9 bases. V gave up 8 bases and J gave up 4 bases; unmatched junction bases: 7. Germline lookup yields CDR1 MDHEN and CDR2 SYDVKM. The CDR3 has 14 amino acids.

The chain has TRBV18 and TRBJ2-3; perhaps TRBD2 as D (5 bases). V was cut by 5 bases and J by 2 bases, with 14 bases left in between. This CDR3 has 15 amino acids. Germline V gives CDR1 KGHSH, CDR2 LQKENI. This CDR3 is CASSNQFGDTDTQYF. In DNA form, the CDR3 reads TGTGCCAGCTCAAACCAGTTCGGGGACACAGATACGCAGTATTTT.

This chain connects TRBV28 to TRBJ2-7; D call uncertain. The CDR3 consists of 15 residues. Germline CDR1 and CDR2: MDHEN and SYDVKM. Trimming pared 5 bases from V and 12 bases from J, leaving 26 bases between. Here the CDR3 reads CASSPTGSRRAYSYV. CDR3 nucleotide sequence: TGTGCCAGCAGTCCCACCGGCTCGCGGCGAGCCTATTCGTACGTC.

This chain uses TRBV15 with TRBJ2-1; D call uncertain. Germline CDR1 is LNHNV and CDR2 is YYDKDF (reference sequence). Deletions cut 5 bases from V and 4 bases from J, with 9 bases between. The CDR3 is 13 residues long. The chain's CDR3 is CATSVRKYNEQFF. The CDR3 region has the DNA TGTGCCACCAGCGTGCGGAAATACAATGAGCAGTTCTTC.

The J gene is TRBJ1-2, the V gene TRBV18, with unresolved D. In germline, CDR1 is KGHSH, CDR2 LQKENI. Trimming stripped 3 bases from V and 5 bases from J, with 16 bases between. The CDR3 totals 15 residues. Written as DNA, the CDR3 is TGTGCCAGCTCACCGGGCCCCGGAAACCAGTATGGCTACACCTTC. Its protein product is CASSPGPGNQYGYTF. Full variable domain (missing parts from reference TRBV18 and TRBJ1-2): NAGVMQNPRHLVRRRGQEARLRCSPMKGHSHVYWYRQLPEEGLKFMVYLQKENIIDESGMPKERFSAEFPKEGPSILRIQQVVRGDSAAYFCASSPGPGNQYGYTFGSGTRLTVV.

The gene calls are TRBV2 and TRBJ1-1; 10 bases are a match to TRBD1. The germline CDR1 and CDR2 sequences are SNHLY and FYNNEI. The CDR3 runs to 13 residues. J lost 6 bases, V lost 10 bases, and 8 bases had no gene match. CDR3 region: CATSTGGYAEAFF. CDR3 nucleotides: TGTGCCACCTCGACAGGGGGCTACGCTGAAGCTTTCTTT.

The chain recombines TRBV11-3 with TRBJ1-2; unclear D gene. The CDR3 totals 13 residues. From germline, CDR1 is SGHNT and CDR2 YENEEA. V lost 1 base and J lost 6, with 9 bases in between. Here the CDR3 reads CASSLGQVHGYTF. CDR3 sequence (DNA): TGTGCCAGCAGCTTAGGGCAGGTGCATGGCTACACCTTC.

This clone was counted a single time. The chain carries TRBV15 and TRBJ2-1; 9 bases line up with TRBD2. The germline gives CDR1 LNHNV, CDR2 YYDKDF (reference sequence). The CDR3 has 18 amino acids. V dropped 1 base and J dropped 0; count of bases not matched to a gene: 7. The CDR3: CATSRGLADKSSYNEQFF. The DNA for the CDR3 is TGTGCCACCAGCAGAGGACTAGCGGACAAGAGCTCCTACAATGAGCAGTTCTTC.

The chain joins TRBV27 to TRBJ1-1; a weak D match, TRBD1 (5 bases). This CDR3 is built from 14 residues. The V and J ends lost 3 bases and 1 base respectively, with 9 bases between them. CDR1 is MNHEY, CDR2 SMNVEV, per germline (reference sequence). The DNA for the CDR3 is TGTGCCAGCAGTTTTCGGGGGGGGAACACTGAAGCTTTCTTT. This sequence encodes CASSFRGGNTEAFF.

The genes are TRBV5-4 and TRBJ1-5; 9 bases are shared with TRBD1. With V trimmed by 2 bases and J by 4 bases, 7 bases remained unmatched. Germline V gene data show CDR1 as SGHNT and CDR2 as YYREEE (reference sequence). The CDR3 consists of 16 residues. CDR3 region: CASSFTGGAGNQPQHF. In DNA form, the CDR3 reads TGTGCCAGCAGCTTTACAGGGGGCGCGGGAAATCAGCCCCAGCATTTT.

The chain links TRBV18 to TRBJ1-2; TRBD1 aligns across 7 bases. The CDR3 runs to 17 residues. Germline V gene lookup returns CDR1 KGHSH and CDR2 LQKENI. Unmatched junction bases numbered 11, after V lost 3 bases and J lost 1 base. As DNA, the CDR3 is TGTGCCAGCTCACCCAACCGACAGGGTTTAGATAACTATGGCTACACCTTC. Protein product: CASSPNRQGLDNYGYTF.

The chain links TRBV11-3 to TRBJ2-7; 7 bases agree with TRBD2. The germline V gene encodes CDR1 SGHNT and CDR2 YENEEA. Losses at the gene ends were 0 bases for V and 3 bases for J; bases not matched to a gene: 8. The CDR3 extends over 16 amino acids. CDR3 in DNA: TGTGCCAGCAGCTTAGAGGCCAGCGGGGCCATCTACGAGCAGTACTTC. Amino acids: CASSLEASGAIYEQYF.

CDR3 nucleotide sequence: TGCGCCAGCAGCCAATATCTTCAAGAGACCCAGTACTTC. Its translation: CASSQYLQETQYF. V gene TRBV4-1 combines with J gene TRBJ2-5; D uncertain. The germline gives CDR1 MGHRA, CDR2 YSYEKL. The V end was cut by 2 bases, the J end by 2 bases, with 6 bases between. CDR3 length: 13 amino acids.

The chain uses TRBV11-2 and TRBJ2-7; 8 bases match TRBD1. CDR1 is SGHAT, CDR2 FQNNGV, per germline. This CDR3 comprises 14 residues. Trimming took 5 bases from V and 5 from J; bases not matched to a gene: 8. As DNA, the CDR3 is TGTGCCAGCAGCCCACTACAGGGGGGCCACGAGCAGTACTTC. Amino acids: CASSPLQGGHEQYF.